A selection of T cell receptor beta chains follows, all from one sample in a study of blood T cell repertoires in COVID-19. Assay used: immunoSEQ multiplex PCR; TCRdb lists only in-frame clones, some missing. The sample holds about 210,000 clones, just under 85% seen once. Source material: peripheral blood. These receptors were collected from a woman aged 50 to 60 with active or convalescent COVID-19. The CDR3 runs from the conserved cysteine through the conserved F or W.

v_call	cdr3_aa
TRBV19	CASSKGQRNQPQHF
TRBV24-1	CATSTNENTEAFF
TRBV6-5	CASSPIDRGGTEAFF
TRBV28	CASSRAIRGQPQHF
TRBV5-4	CASSSGQGETEAFF
TRBV9	CASSLGATDPNEQFF
TRBV6-5	CASSGGGLGYEQYF
TRBV19	CASSSLGAGRGTEAFF
TRBV7-6	CASSQRQGATEAFF
TRBV7-9	CASSSGLAGGRRSYNEQFF
TRBV5-1	CASSRWGQTQYF
TRBV12-5	CASALGTSGRLNEQFF
TRBV5-6	CASSALTSRDTQYF